This TCR beta chain was captured in a study of blood T cell repertoires in COVID-19. V was shortened by 0 bases and J by 3 bases, with 13 bases between the two germline ends. This CDR3 is built from 15 residues. Germline V gene sequence: CDR1 SGHNT, CDR2 YYREEE (reference sequence). The method was immunoSEQ multiplex PCR; TCRdb's version includes in-frame clones alone and lacks a portion of them. The sample comprises around 20,000 clones, about 82% of which are singletons, and under 75% rests with the top ten. The source is an elderly man with acute or convalescent COVID-19. The genes are TRBV5-4 and TRBJ2-7; D is unclear. Specimen: peripheral blood. The CDR3 spells CASSLAGSRLYEQYF. The CDR3 DNA is TGTGCCAGCAGCTTGGCCGGGTCACGGCTCTACGAGCAGTACTTC.